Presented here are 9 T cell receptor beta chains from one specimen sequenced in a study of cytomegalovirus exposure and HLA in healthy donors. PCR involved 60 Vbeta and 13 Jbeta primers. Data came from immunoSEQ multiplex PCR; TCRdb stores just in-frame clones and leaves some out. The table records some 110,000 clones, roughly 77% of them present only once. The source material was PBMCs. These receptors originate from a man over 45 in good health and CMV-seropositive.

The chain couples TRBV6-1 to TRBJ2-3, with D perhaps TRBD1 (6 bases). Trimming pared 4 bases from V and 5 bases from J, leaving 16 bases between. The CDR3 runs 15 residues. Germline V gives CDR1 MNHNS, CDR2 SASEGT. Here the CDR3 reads CASSVSGVSKDTQYF. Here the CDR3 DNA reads TGTGCCAGCAGTGTTTCAGGGGTCAGTAAAGATACGCAGTATTTT.

The CDR3 loop reads CASSPNRGQVISQPQHF. The CDR3 DNA follows: TGTGCCAGCAGCCCTAACAGGGGGCAGGTGATTAGTCAGCCCCAGCATTTT. The rearrangement links TRBV27 to TRBJ1-5, with 9 bases aligning to TRBD1. V shed 6 bases and J 6 bases; nucleotides not matched to a gene: 15. The CDR3 is 17 residues long. Germline V gives CDR1 MNHEY, CDR2 SMNVEV (reference sequence).

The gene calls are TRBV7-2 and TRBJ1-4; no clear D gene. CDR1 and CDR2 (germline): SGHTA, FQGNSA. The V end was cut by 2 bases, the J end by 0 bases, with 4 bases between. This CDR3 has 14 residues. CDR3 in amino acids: CASSLQSTNEKLFF. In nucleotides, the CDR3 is TGTGCCAGCAGCTTACAGTCAACTAATGAAAAACTGTTTTTT.

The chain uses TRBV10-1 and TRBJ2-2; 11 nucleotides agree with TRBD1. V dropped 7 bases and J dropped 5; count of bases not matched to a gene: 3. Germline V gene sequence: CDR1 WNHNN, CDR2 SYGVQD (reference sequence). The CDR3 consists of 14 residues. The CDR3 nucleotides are TGCGCCAGCACCCGGGACAGGGGGACCGGGGAGCTGTTTTTT. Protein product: CASTRDRGTGELFF.

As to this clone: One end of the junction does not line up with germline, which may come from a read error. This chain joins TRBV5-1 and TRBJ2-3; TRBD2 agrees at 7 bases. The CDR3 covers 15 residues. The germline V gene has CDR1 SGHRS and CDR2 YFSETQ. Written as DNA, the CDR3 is TGCGCCAGCAGCTCCCGGACGACTAGCACAGATACGCAATATTTT. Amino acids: CASSSRTTSTDTQYF.

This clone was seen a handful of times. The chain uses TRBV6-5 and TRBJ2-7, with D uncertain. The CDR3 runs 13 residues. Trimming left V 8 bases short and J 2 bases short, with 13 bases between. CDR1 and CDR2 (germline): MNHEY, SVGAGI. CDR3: CASSGRRTYEQYF. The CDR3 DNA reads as TGTGCCAGCTCTGGGCGCCGGACCTACGAGCAGTACTTC.

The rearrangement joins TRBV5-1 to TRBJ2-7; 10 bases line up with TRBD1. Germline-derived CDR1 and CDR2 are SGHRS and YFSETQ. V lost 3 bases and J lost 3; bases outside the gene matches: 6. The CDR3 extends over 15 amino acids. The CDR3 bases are TGCGCCAGCAGCTCAGGGGGGACAGGGGTCTACGAGCAGTACTTC. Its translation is CASSSGGTGVYEQYF.

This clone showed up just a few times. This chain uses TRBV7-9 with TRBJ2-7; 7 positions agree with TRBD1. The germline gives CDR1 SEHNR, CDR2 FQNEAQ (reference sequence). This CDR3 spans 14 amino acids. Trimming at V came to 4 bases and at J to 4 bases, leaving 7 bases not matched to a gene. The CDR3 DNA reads TGTGCCAGCAGCTCAAACAGGGGTTTTTACGAGCAGTACTTC. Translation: CASSSNRGFYEQYF.

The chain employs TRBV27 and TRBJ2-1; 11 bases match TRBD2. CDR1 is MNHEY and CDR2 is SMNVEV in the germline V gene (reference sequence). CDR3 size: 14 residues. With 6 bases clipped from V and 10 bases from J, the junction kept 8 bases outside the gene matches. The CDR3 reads CASRAMGLAEEQFF. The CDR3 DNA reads TGTGCCAGCAGGGCGATGGGACTAGCGGAAGAGCAGTTCTTC.